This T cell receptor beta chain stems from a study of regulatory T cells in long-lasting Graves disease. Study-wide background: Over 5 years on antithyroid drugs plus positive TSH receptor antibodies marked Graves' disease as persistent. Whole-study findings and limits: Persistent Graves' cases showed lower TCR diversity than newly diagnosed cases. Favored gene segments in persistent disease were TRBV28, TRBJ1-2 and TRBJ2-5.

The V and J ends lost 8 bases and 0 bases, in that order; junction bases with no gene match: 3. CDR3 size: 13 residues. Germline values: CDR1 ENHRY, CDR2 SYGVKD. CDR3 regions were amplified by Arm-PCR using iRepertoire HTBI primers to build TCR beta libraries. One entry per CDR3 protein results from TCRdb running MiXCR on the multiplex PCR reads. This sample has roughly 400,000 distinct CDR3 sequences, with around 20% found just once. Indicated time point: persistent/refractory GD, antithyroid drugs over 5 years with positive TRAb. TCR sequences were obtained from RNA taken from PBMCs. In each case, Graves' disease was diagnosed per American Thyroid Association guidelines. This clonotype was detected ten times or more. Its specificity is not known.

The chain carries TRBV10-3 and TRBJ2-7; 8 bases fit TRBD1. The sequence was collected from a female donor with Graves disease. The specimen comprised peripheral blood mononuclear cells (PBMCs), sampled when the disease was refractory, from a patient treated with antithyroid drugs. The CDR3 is CAIGDRSSYEQYF. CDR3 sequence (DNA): TGTGCCATCGGGGACAGGAGCTCCTACGAGCAGTACTTC.